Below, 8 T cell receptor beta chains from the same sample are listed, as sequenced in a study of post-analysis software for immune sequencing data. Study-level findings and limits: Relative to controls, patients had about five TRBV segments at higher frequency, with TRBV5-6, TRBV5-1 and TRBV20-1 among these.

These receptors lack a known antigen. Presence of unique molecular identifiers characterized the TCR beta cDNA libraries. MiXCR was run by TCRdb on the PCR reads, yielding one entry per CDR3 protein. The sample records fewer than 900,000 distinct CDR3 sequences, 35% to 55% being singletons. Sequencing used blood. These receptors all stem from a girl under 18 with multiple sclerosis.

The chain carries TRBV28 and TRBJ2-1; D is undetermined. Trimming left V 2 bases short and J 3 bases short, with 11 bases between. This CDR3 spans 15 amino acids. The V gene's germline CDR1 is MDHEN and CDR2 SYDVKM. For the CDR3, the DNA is TGTGCCAGCAGTTTAGGACGGCAGAACTACAATGAGCAGTTCTTC. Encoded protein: CASSLGRQNYNEQFF.

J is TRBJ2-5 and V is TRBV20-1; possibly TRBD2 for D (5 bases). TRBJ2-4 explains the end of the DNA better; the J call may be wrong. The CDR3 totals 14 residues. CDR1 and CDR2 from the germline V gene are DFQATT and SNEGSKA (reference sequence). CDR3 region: CSAREPRAGNIQYF. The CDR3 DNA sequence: TGCAGTGCTAGGGAGCCCCGGGCGGGAAACATTCAGTACTTC.

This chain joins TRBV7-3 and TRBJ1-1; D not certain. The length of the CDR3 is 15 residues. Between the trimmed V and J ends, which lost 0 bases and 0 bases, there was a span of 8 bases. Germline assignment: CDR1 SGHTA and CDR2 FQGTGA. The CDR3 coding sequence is TGTGCCAGCAGCTTAACGGGTAGACTGAACACTGAAGCTTTCTTT. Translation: CASSLTGRLNTEAFF.

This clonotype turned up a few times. The CDR3 DNA reads as TGTGCCAGCAGAAGGACAGGGGGCCTCCCCTACGAGCAGTACTTC. It is translated as CASRRTGGLPYEQYF. The chain combines TRBV6-2 or TRBV6-3 with TRBJ2-7; TRBD1 matches at 11 bases. With 6 bases clipped from V and 2 bases from J, the junction kept 6 bases outside the gene matches. Per the germline V gene, CDR1 is MNHEY and CDR2 is SVGEGT. The CDR3 has 15 amino acids.

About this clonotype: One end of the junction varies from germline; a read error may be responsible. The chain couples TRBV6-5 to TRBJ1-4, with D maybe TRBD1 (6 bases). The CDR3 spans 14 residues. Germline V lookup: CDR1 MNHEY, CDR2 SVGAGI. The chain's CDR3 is CASRYSQGNEKLFF. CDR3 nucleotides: TGTGCCAGCAGGTACTCTCAGGGGAATGAAAAACTGTTTTTT.

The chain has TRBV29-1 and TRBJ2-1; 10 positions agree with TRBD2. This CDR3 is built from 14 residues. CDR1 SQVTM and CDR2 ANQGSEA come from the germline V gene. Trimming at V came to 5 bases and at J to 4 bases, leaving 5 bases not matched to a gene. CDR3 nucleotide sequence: TGCAGCGTTCCTGGACTAGCGGCTTACAATGAGCAGTTCTTC. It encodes CSVPGLAAYNEQFF.

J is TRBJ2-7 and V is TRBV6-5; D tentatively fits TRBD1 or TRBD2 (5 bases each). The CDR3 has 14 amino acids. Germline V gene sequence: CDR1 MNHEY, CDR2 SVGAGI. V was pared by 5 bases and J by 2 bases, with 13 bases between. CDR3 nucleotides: TGTGCCAGCAGTCAACGGGACCGCCCCTACGAGCAGTACTTC. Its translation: CASSQRDRPYEQYF.

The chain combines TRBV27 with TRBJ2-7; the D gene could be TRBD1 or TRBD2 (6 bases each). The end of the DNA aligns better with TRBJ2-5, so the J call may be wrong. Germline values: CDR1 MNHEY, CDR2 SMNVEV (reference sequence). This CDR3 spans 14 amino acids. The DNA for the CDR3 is TGTGCCAGCAACTCCATCGGGGGCCGGGAGACCCAGTACTTC. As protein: CASNSIGGRETQYF.